Each of the 6 T cell receptor beta chains below was sequenced from the same sample in a study of cytomegalovirus exposure and HLA in healthy donors. The PCR made use of 60 Vbeta and 13 Jbeta primers. Repertoires were generated with immunoSEQ multiplex PCR, while TCRdb's copy carries only in-frame clones and drops some. The table shows roughly 170,000 clones, with less than 90% occurring only once. The sample taken for sequencing was PBMCs. These receptors came from a man aged 25 to 45 in good health and CMV-seronegative.

This sequence joins TRBV30 and TRBJ1-2; unclear D gene. Germline values: CDR1 GTSNPN, CDR2 SVGIG (reference sequence). The CDR3 runs 14 residues. Trimming took 4 bases from V and 2 from J, leaving 14 bases between them. This chain's CDR3 is CAWIPRNRNYGYTF. CDR3 nucleotides: TGTGCCTGGATCCCCCGCAATAGAAACTATGGCTACACCTTC. Combining the CDR3 with reference TRBV30 and TRBJ1-2 gives the whole variable domain SQTIHQWPATLVQPVGSPLSLECTVEGTSNPNLYWYRQAAGRGLQLLFYSVGIGQISSEVPQNLSASRPQDRQFILSSKKLLLSDSGFYLCAWIPRNRNYGYTFGSGTRLTVV.

The chain recombines TRBV7-6 with TRBJ2-2; 7 bases fit TRBD1. The CDR3 length is 17 residues. CDR1 SGHVS and CDR2 FNYEAQ come from the germline V gene. Trimming removed 6 bases from V and 2 bases from J; junction bases left unmatched: 12. CDR3 DNA sequence: TGTGCCAGCAGTGCCCTCCGGGACAGAGATAACACCGGGGAGCTGTTTTTT. It encodes CASSALRDRDNTGELFF. Looking up the rest from reference TRBV7-6 and TRBJ2-2 gives the full variable domain: GAGVSQSPRYKVTKRGQDVALRCDPISGHVSLYWYRQALGQGPEFLTYFNYEAQQDKSGLPNDRFSAERPEGSISTLTIQRTEQRDSAMYRCASSALRDRDNTGELFFGEGSRLTVL.

The chain employs TRBV7-9 and TRBJ2-7, with 13 bases matching TRBD2. The CDR3 has 15 residues. Germline V gives CDR1 SEHNR, CDR2 FQNEAQ (reference sequence). V trimming: 5 bases; J trimming: 0 bases; junction bases outside the gene matches: 1. The CDR3: CASSRTSGSSYEQYF. CDR3 coding DNA: TGTGCCAGCAGCAGGACTAGCGGGAGCTCCTACGAGCAGTACTTC.

This chain links TRBV6-1 with TRBJ2-7; 9 bases match TRBD1. The CDR3 sequence is 15 residues long. Germline lookup yields CDR1 MNHNS and CDR2 SASEGT. J gave up 3 bases and V 7 bases, and 10 bases lay outside the gene matches. CDR3 in amino acids: CASKGTGGGVYEQYF. CDR3 nucleotides: TGTGCCAGCAAGGGAACAGGGGGCGGCGTCTACGAGCAGTACTTC.

The chain has TRBV11-2 and TRBJ1-1; no clear D. The CDR3 extends over 14 amino acids. Per the germline V gene, CDR1 is SGHAT and CDR2 is FQNNGV. The V and J ends lost 1 base and 6 bases respectively, with 12 bases between them. The CDR3 protein is CASSLVAGSAEAFF. Written as DNA, the CDR3 is TGTGCCAGCAGCTTAGTGGCGGGTTCGGCTGAAGCTTTCTTT.

V is TRBV28 and J is TRBJ1-2; D is undetermined. Trimming left V 2 bases short and J 8 bases short, with 12 bases between. Germline lookup yields CDR1 MDHEN and CDR2 SYDVKM. This CDR3 contains 13 residues. CDR3 in DNA: TGTGCCAGCAGTTTAGGGTCCGAGGGCGGCTACACCTTC. Amino acids: CASSLGSEGGYTF.